The 20 T cell receptor beta chains presented below share a single source sample, sequenced in a study of cytomegalovirus exposure and HLA in healthy donors. PCR involved 60 Vbeta and 13 Jbeta primers. Assay used: immunoSEQ multiplex PCR; TCRdb lists only in-frame clones, some missing. The top ten clones hold approximately 19% of a sample with about 60,000 clones, about 70% of them seen once. Sequencing was done on a sample of PBMCs. These receptors were obtained from a woman aged 55-70 years in good health and CMV-seropositive.

V usage is TRBV4-1 and J usage is TRBJ2-7; no clear D gene. Germline V gene data show CDR1 as MGHRA and CDR2 as YSYEKL. The V end was cut by 4 bases, the J end by 2 bases, with 21 bases between. The CDR3 has 17 residues. The CDR3: CASSPSSVTLTPYEQYF. CDR3 nucleotides: TGCGCCAGCAGCCCAAGTTCAGTCACCCTGACACCCTACGAGCAGTACTTC.

The V and J genes are TRBV5-1 and TRBJ1-2; D unclear. Germline CDR1 and CDR2: SGHRS and YFSETQ. The V gene lost 0 bases and the J gene lost 5 bases, with 11 bases spanning the gap. This CDR3 is built from 14 residues. CDR3 sequence reads: CASSLEPGNYGYTF. DNA of the CDR3: TGCGCCAGCAGCTTGGAACCGGGAAATTATGGCTACACCTTC.

The V call is TRBV4-3, the J call TRBJ2-7; D is ambiguous. The ends were cut back, 0 bases at V and 3 bases at J, with 18 bases in the middle. The CDR3 is made up of 17 amino acids. Germline-derived CDR1 and CDR2 are LGHNA and YSLEER. The CDR3 reads CASSQEKAPPQRYEQYF. The CDR3 DNA follows: TGCGCCAGCAGCCAAGAAAAGGCTCCCCCGCAGCGCTACGAGCAGTACTTC.

This clone was counted a few times. Other DNA variants within this sample encode the same CDR3. V and J are TRBV27 and TRBJ1-5; the match to TRBD1 covers 8 bases. This CDR3 is built from 13 residues. The J segment lost 4 bases and the V segment lost 6 bases, leaving 2 bases of the junction unmatched. Germline CDR1 and CDR2: MNHEY and SMNVEV (reference sequence). CDR3 DNA: TGTGCCAGCAGAACAGGGGGAAATCAGCCCCAGCATTTT. Protein product: CASRTGGNQPQHF.

The rearrangement uses TRBV11-2 and TRBJ2-7, with 7 bases aligning to TRBD2. V shed 7 bases, J shed 3 bases, and the junction held 9 bases outside the gene matches. CDR1 is SGHAT and CDR2 is FQNNGV in the germline V gene. The CDR3 runs 14 residues. CDR3 in amino acids: CASTQGLGFYEQYF. The CDR3 DNA follows: TGTGCCAGCACCCAAGGACTAGGATTCTACGAGCAGTACTTC.

A few counts support this clone. The V gene is TRBV5-4, the J gene TRBJ2-7; 13 bases are shared with TRBD2. The CDR3 consists of 16 residues. The V gene's germline CDR1 is SGHNT and CDR2 YYREEE (reference sequence). V was clipped by 0 bases and J by 3 bases; unmatched bases: 3. The CDR3 reads CASSLGGLAGDYEQYF. In DNA form, the CDR3 reads TGTGCCAGCAGCTTGGGTGGACTAGCGGGAGACTACGAGCAGTACTTC.

The chain is built from TRBV4-3 and TRBJ1-4, with D unclear. Trimming removed 1 base at V and 7 bases at J, with 13 bases between. The CDR3 length is 15 residues. Germline-derived CDR1 and CDR2 are LGHNA and YSLEER. CDR3 loop: CASSQGKGVSEKLFF. CDR3 DNA: TGCGCCAGCAGCCAAGGAAAGGGAGTAAGTGAAAAACTGTTTTTT.

This chain connects TRBV6-5 to TRBJ2-7, with 9 bases aligning to TRBD1. The junction had 6 bases not matched to a gene; V was cut back by 6 bases and J by 3 bases. Germline CDR1 reads MNHEY; CDR2 reads SVGAGI. This CDR3 has 14 residues. DNA of the CDR3: TGTGCCAGCAGCCAACAGGGGGCTAACTACGAGCAGTACTTC. Its protein is CASSQQGANYEQYF.

This clone was detected a few times. The chain is built from TRBV6-5 and TRBJ2-7; D not resolved. V dropped 5 bases and J dropped 0 bases, with 8 bases sitting between them. The germline V gene encodes CDR1 MNHEY and CDR2 SVGAGI. This CDR3 comprises 13 residues. This CDR3 reads CASSEYSSYEQYF. The CDR3 DNA reads as TGTGCCAGCAGTGAGTATAGCTCCTACGAGCAGTACTTC.

V and J are TRBV30 and TRBJ1-2, with 10 bases fitting TRBD1. The CDR3 contains 13 residues. CDR1 and CDR2 from the germline V gene are GTSNPN and SVGIG (reference sequence). V was clipped by 1 base and J by 8 bases; unmatched bases: 4. CDR3 residues: CAWSGQGARGYTF. The DNA for the CDR3 is TGTGCCTGGAGTGGACAGGGGGCTAGGGGCTACACCTTC.

A single count supports this clone. The CDR3 DNA follows: TGTGCCAGCAGCTTAGAGGCCAGGGGTATGAACACTGAAGCTTTCTTT. Translated: CASSLEARGMNTEAFF. The chain couples TRBV7-8 to TRBJ1-1; possible D gene TRBD1, 6 bases. The CDR3 loop spans 16 amino acids. Germline V gene sequence: CDR1 SGHVS, CDR2 FQNEAQ. V was shortened by 1 base and J by 0 bases, with 12 bases between the two germline ends.

This clone is a singleton in its sample. The rearrangement uses TRBV5-1 and TRBJ1-5, with 9 bases matching TRBD1. CDR3 size: 16 residues. Germline V lookup: CDR1 SGHRS, CDR2 YFSETQ. J was trimmed by 2 bases and V by 0 bases; bases with no gene match: 3. The CDR3 DNA reads as TGCGCCAGCAGCTTGGGGACAGGGGAAGGCAATCAGCCCCAGCATTTT. It codes for CASSLGTGEGNQPQHF.

V is TRBV11-2 and J is TRBJ2-1, with 13 bases matching TRBD2. The CDR3 loop spans 16 amino acids. Germline V gives CDR1 SGHAT, CDR2 FQNNGV. Trimming took 5 bases from V and 7 from J; bases not matched to a gene: 8. The CDR3 nucleotides are TGTGCCAGCAGCACAGGGACTAGCGGGGACCCGAATGAGCAGTTCTTC. Its translation: CASSTGTSGDPNEQFF.

This clone appeared a single time. The chain employs TRBV27 and TRBJ2-3, with TRBD2 matching over 10 bases. This CDR3 has 15 residues. Losses at the gene ends were 5 bases for V and 3 bases for J; bases not matched to a gene: 5. Germline CDR1 is MNHEY and CDR2 is SMNVEV (reference sequence). The DNA of the CDR3 is TGTGCCAGCAGTCTCCGACTAGCGGGTACAGATACGCAGTATTTT. This codes for CASSLRLAGTDTQYF.

V and J are TRBV30 and TRBJ2-1, with 10 bases matching TRBD1. The CDR3 is made up of 14 amino acids. Germline values: CDR1 GTSNPN, CDR2 SVGIG (reference sequence). Germline trimming cut 3 bases from V and 6 bases from J; bases unmatched to any gene: 5. The CDR3 loop is CAWSQDRGTNEQFF. The CDR3, as DNA: TGTGCCTGGAGCCAGGACAGGGGGACCAATGAGCAGTTCTTC. The full variable domain, with the rest looked up from reference TRBV30 and TRBJ2-1, is SQTIHQWPATLVQPVGSPLSLECTVEGTSNPNLYWYRQAAGRGLQLLFYSVGIGQISSEVPQNLSASRPQDRQFILSSKKLLLSDSGFYLCAWSQDRGTNEQFFGPGTRLTVL.

J is TRBJ2-7 and V is TRBV5-4; 7 positions agree with TRBD1. The ends lost 2 bases at V and 5 bases at J; junction bases unmatched: 4. The CDR3 runs 13 residues. Germline CDR1 reads SGHNT; CDR2 reads YYREEE (reference sequence). Here the CDR3 DNA reads TGTGCCAGCAGCTTCAGGGGGATCGACGAGCAGTACTTC. Translation gives CASSFRGIDEQYF.

The rearrangement joins TRBV6-6 to TRBJ1-5; possible D gene TRBD1, 5 bases. The CDR3 extends over 14 amino acids. The V gene's germline CDR1 is MNHNY and CDR2 SVGAGI (reference sequence). V was clipped by 0 bases and J by 5 bases, with 8 bases between them. CDR3 sequence: CASSYSQGDQPQHF. In nucleotides, the CDR3 is TGTGCCAGCAGTTACTCGCAGGGTGATCAGCCCCAGCATTTT.

The chain combines TRBV2 with TRBJ1-6; D may be TRBD1 (6 bases). The CDR3 spans 13 residues. The germline V gene has CDR1 SNHLY and CDR2 FYNNEI. V was cut by 5 bases and J by 9 bases, with 11 bases left in between. CDR3 DNA: TGTGCCAGCAGTACAGGGCCGGCTTCACCCCTCCACTTT. It translates to CASSTGPASPLHF.

The J gene is TRBJ2-7, the V gene TRBV18, with 7 bases matching TRBD1. V shed 3 bases, J shed 0 bases, and the junction held 2 bases outside the gene matches. The CDR3 covers 14 residues. Per germline, CDR1 KGHSH and CDR2 LQKENI. CDR3 residues: CASSPGTVSYEQYF. CDR3 sequence (DNA): TGTGCCAGCTCACCCGGGACAGTCTCCTACGAGCAGTACTTC.

The chain uses TRBV29-1 and TRBJ1-1; D might be TRBD1 (5 bases). From germline, CDR1 is SQVTM and CDR2 ANQGSEA. This CDR3 has 11 residues. In DNA form, the CDR3 reads TGCAGTCCAGGGTTTGGCACTGAAGCTTTCTTT. Residues: CSPGFGTEAFF.